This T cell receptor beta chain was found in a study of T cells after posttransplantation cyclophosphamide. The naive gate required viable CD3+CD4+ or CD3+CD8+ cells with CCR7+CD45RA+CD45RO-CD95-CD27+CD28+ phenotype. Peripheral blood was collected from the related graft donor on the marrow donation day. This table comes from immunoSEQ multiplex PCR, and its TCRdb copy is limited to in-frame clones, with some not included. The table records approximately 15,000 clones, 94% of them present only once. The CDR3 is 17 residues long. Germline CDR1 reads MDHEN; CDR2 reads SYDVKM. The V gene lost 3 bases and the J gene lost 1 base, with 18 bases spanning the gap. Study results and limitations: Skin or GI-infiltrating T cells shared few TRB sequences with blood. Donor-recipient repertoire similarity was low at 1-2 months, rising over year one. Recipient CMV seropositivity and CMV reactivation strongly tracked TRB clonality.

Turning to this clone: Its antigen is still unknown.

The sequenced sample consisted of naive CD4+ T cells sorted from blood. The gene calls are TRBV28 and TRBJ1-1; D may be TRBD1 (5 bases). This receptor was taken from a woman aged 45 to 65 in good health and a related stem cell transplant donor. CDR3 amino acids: CASSFGSLGLKNTEAFF. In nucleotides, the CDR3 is TGTGCCAGCAGTTTTGGTTCTTTGGGACTTAAGAACACTGAAGCTTTCTTT. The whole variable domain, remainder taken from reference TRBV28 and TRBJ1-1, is DVKVTQSSRYLVKRTGEKVFLECVQDMDHENMFWYRQDPGLGLRLIYFSYDVKMKEKGDIPEGYSVSREKKERFSLILESASTNQTSMYLCASSFGSLGLKNTEAFFGQGTRLTVV.